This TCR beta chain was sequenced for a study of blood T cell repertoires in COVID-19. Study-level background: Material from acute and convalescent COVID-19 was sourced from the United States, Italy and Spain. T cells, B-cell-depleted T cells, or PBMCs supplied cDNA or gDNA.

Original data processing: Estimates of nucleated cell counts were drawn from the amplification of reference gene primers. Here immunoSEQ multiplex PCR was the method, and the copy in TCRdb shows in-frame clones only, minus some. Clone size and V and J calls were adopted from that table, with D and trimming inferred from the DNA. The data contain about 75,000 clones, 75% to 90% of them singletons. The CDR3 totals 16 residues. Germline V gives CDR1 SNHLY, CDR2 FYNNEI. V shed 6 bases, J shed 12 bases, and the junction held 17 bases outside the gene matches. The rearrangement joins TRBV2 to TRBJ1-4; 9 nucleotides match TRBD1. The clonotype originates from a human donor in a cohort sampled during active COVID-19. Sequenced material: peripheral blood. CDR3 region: CASSVPGQGANLELFF. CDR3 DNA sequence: TGTGCCAGCAGCGTCCCGGGACAGGGCGCAAATTTGGAACTGTTTTTT.